This record concerns one T cell receptor beta chain sequence. The antigen is not known. This entry is derived from a study of cytomegalovirus exposure and HLA in healthy donors. The donors belonged to the roughly 130-subject validation cohort, separate from the approximately 670-subject first cohort. General study results and limits: The study flagged around 150 TCR beta chains as cytomegalovirus-associated. In vitro work confirmed that three CMV-associated chains recognize CMV antigens. Reportedly, cytomegalovirus status was diagnosed with high sensitivity and specificity.

TCRdb keeps only in-frame clones here, not all; method: immunoSEQ multiplex PCR. The sample yields about 200,000 clones, roughly 88% seen once. The CDR3 sequence is 16 residues long. The germline V gene encodes CDR1 SGHRS and CDR2 YFSETQ. With V trimmed by 0 bases and J by 7 bases, 10 bases remained unmatched. Material for sequencing was PBMCs. The clonotype comes from a woman aged 18 to 35 in good health and CMV-seronegative. The rearrangement uses TRBV5-1 and TRBJ2-1; 7 bases align to TRBD2. The CDR3 bases are TGCGCCAGCAGCTTGGCCCCGGCGGGAGCCCGAAATGAGCAGTTCTTC. Protein: CASSLAPAGARNEQFF.